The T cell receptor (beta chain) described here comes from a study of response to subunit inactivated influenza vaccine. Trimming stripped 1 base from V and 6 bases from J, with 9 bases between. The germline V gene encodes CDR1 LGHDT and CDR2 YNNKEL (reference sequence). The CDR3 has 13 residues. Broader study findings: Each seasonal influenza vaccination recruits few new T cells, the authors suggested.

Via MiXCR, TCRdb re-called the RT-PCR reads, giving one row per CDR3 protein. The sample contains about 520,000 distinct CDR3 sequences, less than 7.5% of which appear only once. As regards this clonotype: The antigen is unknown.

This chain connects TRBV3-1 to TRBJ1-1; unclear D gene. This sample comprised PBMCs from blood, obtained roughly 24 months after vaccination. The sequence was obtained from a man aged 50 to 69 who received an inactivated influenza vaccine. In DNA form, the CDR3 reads TGTGCCAGCAGCCAAGTTAGGCGGGCTGAAGCTTTCTTT. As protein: CASSQVRRAEAFF.